Below, 5 T cell receptor beta chains from the same sample are listed, as sequenced in a study of spatial heterogeneity in lung cancer. Study conclusions and caveats: Mutation counts in tumors were tracked by counts of expanded intratumoral alpha and beta TCRs.

No antigen is known for these receptors. Time point in this sample: sample taken at primary tumor resection. TCRdb ran MiXCR on the 5' RACE reads and lists one entry per CDR3 protein. The sample lists approximately 900 distinct CDR3 sequences, around 70% occurring once. Material: lung tumor tissue, obtained at surgery. The receptors here all came from a male donor with early-stage non-small cell lung cancer.

This clonotype was picked up one time. The rearrangement links TRBV2 to TRBJ2-7; D may be TRBD1 (5 bases). Trimming took off 5 bases at V and 1 base at J, with 15 bases between the two ends. There are 15 residues in the CDR3. Germline values: CDR1 SNHLY, CDR2 FYNNEI. The DNA for the CDR3 is TGTGCCAGCAGTTACGGACAACCTCCTTCCTACGAGCAGTACTTC. This codes for CASSYGQPPSYEQYF.

The chain joins TRBV2 to TRBJ2-1; tentative D call: TRBD2 (5 bases). V shed 7 bases and J shed 4 bases, with 14 bases lying between them. Germline CDR1 and CDR2: SNHLY and FYNNEI. The CDR3 extends over 14 amino acids. CDR3 residues: CASTQRTPYNEQFF. The CDR3 region has the DNA TGTGCCAGCACCCAAAGGACTCCGTACAATGAGCAGTTCTTC.

This chain joins TRBV6-2 or TRBV6-3 and TRBJ1-5; TRBD1 aligns across 11 bases. Unmatched junction bases numbered 13, after V lost 6 bases and J lost 6 bases. The germline gives CDR1 MNHEY, CDR2 SVGEGT. This CDR3 comprises 17 residues. This CDR3 is CASRQRPGQGEIQPQHF. CDR3 coding DNA: TGTGCCAGCAGGCAAAGGCCGGGACAGGGGGAGATTCAGCCCCAGCATTTT.

CDR3 sequence: CSASQGAVTDTQYF. In nucleotides, the CDR3 is TGCAGTGCTAGTCAGGGGGCGGTCACAGATACGCAGTATTTT. The rearrangement links TRBV20-1 to TRBJ2-3, with 8 positions matching TRBD1. V lost 3 bases to trimming and J lost 2 bases; unmatched junction nucleotides: 4. Germline loops: CDR1 DFQATT, CDR2 SNEGSKA (reference sequence). This CDR3 region has 14 residues.

This clonotype is large. This sequence joins TRBV5-1 and TRBJ2-3; no clear D. CDR1 SGHRS and CDR2 YFSETQ come from the germline V gene. Trimming took 4 bases from V and 1 from J, leaving 10 bases between them. The CDR3 consists of 14 residues. The CDR3 is CASSLVEGTDTQYF. CDR3 bases: TGCGCCAGCAGCCTCGTTGAAGGCACAGATACGCAGTATTTT.